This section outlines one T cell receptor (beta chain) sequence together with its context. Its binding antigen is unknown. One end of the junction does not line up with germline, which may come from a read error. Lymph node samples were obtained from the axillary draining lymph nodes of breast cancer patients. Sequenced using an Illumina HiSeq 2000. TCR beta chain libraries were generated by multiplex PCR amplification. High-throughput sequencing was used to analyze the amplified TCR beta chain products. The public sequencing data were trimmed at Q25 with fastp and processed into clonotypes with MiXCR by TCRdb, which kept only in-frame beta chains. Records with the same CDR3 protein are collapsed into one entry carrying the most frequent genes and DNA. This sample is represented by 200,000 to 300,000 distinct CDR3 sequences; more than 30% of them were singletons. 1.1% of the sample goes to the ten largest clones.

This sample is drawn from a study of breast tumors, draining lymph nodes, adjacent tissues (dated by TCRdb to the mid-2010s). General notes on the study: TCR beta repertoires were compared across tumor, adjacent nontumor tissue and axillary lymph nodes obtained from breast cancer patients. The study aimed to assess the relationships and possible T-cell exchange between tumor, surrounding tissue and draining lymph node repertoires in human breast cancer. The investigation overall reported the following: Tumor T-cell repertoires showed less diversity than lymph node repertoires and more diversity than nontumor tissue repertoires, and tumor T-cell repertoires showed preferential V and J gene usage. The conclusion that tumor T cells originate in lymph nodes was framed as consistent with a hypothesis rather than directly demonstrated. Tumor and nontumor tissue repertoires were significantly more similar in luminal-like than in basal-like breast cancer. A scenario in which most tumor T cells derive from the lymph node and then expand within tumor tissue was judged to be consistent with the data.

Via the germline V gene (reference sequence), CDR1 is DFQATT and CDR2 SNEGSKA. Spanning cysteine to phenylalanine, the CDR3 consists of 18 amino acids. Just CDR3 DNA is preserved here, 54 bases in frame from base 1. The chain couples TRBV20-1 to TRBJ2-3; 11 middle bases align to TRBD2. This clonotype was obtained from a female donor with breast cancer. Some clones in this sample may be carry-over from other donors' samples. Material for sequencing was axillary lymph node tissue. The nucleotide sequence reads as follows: TGCAGTGCCATGACTAGCGGGACCGGTTCGGCCCACACAGATACGCAGTACTTT. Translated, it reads CSAMTSGTGSAHTDTQYF.